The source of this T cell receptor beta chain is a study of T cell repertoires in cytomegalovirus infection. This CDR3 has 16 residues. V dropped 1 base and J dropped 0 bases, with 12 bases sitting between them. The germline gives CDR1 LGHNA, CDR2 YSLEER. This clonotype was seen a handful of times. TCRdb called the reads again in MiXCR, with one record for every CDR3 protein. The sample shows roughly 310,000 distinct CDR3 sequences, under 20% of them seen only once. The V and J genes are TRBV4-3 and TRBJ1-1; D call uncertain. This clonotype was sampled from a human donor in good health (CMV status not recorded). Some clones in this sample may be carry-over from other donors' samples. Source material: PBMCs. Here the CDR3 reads CASSQVDGSLNTEAFF. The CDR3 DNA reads TGCGCCAGCAGCCAAGTCGACGGCTCTTTGAACACTGAAGCTTTCTTT.